This T cell receptor (beta chain) appears in the sequencing data of a study of type 1 and type 2 diabetes patients. Study-wide context: T cells were magnetically sorted from PBMCs as CD4+ or CD8+ subsets. Sequencing for the whole study yielded 18,976,912 paired-end reads.

Amplification started from genomic DNA. The TCR beta CDR3 region was amplified using 30 forward and 13 reverse primers. TCRdb re-called the multiplex PCR reads with MiXCR, one entry per CDR3 protein. The sample shows more than 250,000 distinct CDR3 sequences, 45% to 60% of them seen only once. This clonotype was observed a few times. Roughly 10 milliliters of peripheral blood were collected from each participant. Between the trimmed V and J ends, which lost 5 bases and 4 bases, there was a span of 9 bases. Per germline, CDR1 GTSNPN and CDR2 SVGIG (reference sequence). There are 11 residues in the CDR3.

The origin of this receptor is a man between 18 and 29 years old with type 2 diabetes. J is TRBJ2-7 and V is TRBV30, with D possibly TRBD2 on 6 matching bases. Sequences were obtained from peripheral blood mononuclear cells (PBMCs). The CDR3 protein is CAWGGIYEQYF. The CDR3 region has the DNA TGTGCCTGGGGCGGGATTTACGAGCAGTACTTC.